This T cell receptor beta chain was retrieved from a study of control samples from healthy donors and cancer patients. The table came from immunoSEQ multiplex PCR; TCRdb's copy has only in-frame clones and leaves some out. This table holds 150,000 to 200,000 clones, 94% found once. The source material was blood. This clonotype originated in a woman in her late teens or twenties in good health.

CDR3 in amino acids: CASSYGTGTGSEAFF. The CDR3 region has the DNA TGTGCCAGCAGCTACGGTACCGGGACAGGGAGCGAAGCTTTCTTT. The genes are TRBV5-6 and TRBJ1-1; 9 nucleotides agree with TRBD1. Trimming removed 3 bases from V and 8 bases from J; junction bases left unmatched: 11. The germline V gene has CDR1 SGHDT and CDR2 YYEEEE. There are 15 residues in the CDR3.